This T cell receptor beta chain was sequenced for a study of T cells after posttransplantation cyclophosphamide. Study-level results: Recipient CMV seropositivity and CMV reactivation strongly tracked TRB clonality. Donor-recipient repertoire similarity was low at 1-2 months, rising over year one. TRB overlap between skin or GI tissue T cells and blood was limited.

As regards this clone: Antigen unknown.

Germline CDR1 is SNHLY and CDR2 is FYNNEI. V was cut by 7 bases and J by 6 bases, with 25 bases left in between. CDR3 length: 16 residues. Sequencing used immunoSEQ multiplex PCR; TCRdb keeps in-frame clones, though not all of them. The table records 30,000 or so clones, about 90% of them present only once. The sample comprised PBMCs. The chain joins TRBV2 to TRBJ2-7, with D perhaps matching TRBD1 (6 bases). This clonotype originated in a woman in her 40s with a blood cancer, CMV-positive, and with a related stem cell donor. CDR3 sequence (DNA): TGTGCCAGCACCAGGTCCCTAAGGGACAACTCTCGCGAGCAGTACTTC. It codes for CASTRSLRDNSREQYF.